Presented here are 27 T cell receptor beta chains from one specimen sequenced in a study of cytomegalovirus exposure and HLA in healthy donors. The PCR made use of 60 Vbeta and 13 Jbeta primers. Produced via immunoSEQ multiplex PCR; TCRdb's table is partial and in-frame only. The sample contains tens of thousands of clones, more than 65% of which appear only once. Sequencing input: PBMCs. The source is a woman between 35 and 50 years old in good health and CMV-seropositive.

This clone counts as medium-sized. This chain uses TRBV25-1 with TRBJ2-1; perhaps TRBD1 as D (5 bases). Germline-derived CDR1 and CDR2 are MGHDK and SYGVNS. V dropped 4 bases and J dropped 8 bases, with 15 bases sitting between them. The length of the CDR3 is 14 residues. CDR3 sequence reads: CASSGHPQGYEQFF. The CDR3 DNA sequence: TGTGCCAGCAGTGGCCACCCCCAGGGCTATGAGCAGTTCTTC.

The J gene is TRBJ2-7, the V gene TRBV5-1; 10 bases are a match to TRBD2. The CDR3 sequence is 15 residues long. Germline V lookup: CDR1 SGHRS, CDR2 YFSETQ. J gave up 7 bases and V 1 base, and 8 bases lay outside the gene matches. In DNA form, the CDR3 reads TGCGCCAGCAGCTTGACTAGCGGGGCCTCGGGGGAGCAGTACTTC. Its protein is CASSLTSGASGEQYF.

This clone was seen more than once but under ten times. The CDR3 DNA sequence: TGTGCCAGCAGCTTGAAGCAGGGGAGCTCCTACGAGCAGTACTTC. Translation gives CASSLKQGSSYEQYF. The V and J genes are TRBV5-4 and TRBJ2-7; a possible D gene is TRBD1 (6 bases). CDR1 SGHNT and CDR2 YYREEE come from the germline V gene (reference sequence). CDR3 length: 15 amino acids. Trimming shortened V by 1 base and J by 0 bases, and 11 bases separated the two germline ends. Variable domain in full (rest from reference TRBV5-4 and TRBJ2-7): ETGVTQSPTHLIKTRGQQVTLRCSSQSGHNTVSWYQQALGQGPQFIFQYYREEENGRGNFPPRFSGLQFPNYSSELNVNALELDDSALYLCASSLKQGSSYEQYFGPGTRLTVT.

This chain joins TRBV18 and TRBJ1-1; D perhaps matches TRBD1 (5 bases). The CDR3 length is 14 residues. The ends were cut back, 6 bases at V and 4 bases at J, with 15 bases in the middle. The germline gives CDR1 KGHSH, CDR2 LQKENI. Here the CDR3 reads CASSSRGGGTEAFF. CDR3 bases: TGTGCCAGCTCTTCACGCGGGGGTGGCACTGAAGCTTTCTTT.

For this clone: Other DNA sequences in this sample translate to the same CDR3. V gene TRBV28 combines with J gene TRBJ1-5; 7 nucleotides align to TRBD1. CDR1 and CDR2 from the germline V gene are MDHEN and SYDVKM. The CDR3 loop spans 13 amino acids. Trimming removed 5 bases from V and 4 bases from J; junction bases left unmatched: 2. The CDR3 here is CASSPGGNQPQHF. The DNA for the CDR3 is TGTGCCAGCAGTCCAGGGGGGAATCAGCCCCAGCATTTT.

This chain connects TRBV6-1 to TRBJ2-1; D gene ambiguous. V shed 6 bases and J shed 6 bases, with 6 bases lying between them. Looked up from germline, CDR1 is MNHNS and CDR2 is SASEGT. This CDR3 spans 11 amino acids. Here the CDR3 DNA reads TGTGCCAGCAGCAAGAGCAATGAGCAGTTCTTC. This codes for CASSKSNEQFF.

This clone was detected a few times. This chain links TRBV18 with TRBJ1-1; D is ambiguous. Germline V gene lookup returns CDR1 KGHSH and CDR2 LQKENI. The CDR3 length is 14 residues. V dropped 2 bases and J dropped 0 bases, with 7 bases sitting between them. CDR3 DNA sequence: TGTGCCAGCTCACCAAACACCCTGAACACTGAAGCTTTCTTT. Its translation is CASSPNTLNTEAFF. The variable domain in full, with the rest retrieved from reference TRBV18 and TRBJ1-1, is NAGVMQNPRHLVRRRGQEARLRCSPMKGHSHVYWYRQLPEEGLKFMVYLQKENIIDESGMPKERFSAEFPKEGPSILRIQQVVRGDSAAYFCASSPNTLNTEAFFGQGTRLTVV.

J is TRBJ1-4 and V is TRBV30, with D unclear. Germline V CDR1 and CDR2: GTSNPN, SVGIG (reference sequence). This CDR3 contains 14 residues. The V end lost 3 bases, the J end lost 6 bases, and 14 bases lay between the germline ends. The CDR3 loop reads CAWSARGLYEKLFF. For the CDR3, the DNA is TGTGCCTGGAGCGCCCGGGGATTATATGAAAAACTGTTTTTT.

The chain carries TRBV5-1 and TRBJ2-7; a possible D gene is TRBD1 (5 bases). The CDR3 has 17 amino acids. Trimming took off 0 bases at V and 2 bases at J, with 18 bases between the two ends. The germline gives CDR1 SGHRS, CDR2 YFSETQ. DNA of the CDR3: TGCGCCAGCAGCTTGGCCGTCGGTCTGCAGGGAACCTACGAGCAGTACTTC. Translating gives CASSLAVGLQGTYEQYF. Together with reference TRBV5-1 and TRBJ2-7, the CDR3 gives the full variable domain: KAGVTQTPRYLIKTRGQQVTLSCSPISGHRSVSWYQQTPGQGLQFLFEYFSETQRNKGNFPGRFSGRQFSNSRSEMNVSTLELGDSALYLCASSLAVGLQGTYEQYFGPGTRLTVT.

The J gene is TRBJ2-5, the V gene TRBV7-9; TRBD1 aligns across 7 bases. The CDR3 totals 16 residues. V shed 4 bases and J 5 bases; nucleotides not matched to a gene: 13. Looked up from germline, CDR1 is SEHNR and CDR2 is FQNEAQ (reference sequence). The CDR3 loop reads CASSSPGRGMGETQYF. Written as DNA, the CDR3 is TGTGCCAGCAGCTCCCCCGGCAGGGGGATGGGTGAGACCCAGTACTTC.

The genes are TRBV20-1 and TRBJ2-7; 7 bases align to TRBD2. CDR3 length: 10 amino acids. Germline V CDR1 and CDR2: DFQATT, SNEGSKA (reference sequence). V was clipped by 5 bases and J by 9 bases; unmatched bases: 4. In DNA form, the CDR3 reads TGCAGTGCTCGGACTAGTAGGCAGTACTTC. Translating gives CSARTSRQYF.

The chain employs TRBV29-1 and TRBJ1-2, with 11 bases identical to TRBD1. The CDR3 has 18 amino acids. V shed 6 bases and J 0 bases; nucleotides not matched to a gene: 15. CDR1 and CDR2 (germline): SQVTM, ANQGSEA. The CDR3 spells CSVFRSGTGGLANYGYTF. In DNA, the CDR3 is TGCAGCGTGTTTAGATCCGGGACAGGGGGATTAGCTAACTATGGCTACACCTTC.

CDR3 sequence (DNA): TGTGCCAGCAGCTCACCCGGGACAGGGATGGTGAACACTGAAGCTTTCTTT. This sequence encodes CASSSPGTGMVNTEAFF. The gene calls are TRBV5-4 and TRBJ1-1; 9 nucleotides agree with TRBD1. With V trimmed by 3 bases and J by 0 bases, 9 bases remained unmatched. Germline values: CDR1 SGHNT, CDR2 YYREEE (reference sequence). This CDR3 has 17 residues.

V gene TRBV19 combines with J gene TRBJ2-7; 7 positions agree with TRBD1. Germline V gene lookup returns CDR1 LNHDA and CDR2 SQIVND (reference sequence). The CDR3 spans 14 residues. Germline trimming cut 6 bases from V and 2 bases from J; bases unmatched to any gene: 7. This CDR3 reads CASSKRDRPYEQYF. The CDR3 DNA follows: TGTGCCAGTAGCAAAAGGGACAGACCCTACGAGCAGTACTTC. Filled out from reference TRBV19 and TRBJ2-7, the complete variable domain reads DGGITQSPKYLFRKEGQNVTLSCEQNLNHDAMYWYRQDPGQGLRLIYYSQIVNDFQKGDIAEGYSVSREKKESFPLTVTSAQKNPTAFYLCASSKRDRPYEQYFGPGTRLTVT.

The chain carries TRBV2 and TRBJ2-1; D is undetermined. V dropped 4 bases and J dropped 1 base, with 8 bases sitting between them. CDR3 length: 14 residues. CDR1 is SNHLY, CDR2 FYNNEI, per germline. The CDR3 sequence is CASSVTQSYNEQFF. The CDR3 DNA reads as TGTGCCAGCAGTGTTACTCAATCCTACAATGAGCAGTTCTTC. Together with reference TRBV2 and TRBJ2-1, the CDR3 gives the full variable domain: EPEVTQTPSHQVTQMGQEVILRCVPISNHLYFYWYRQILGQKVEFLVSFYNNEISEKSEIFDDQFSVERPDGSNFTLKIRSTKLEDSAMYFCASSVTQSYNEQFFGPGTRLTVL.

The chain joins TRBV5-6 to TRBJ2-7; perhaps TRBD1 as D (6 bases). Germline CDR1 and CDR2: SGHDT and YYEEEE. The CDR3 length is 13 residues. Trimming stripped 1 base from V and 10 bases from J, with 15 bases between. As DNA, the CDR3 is TGTGCCAGCAGCTTGAGGACAGAGGGCCCCCAGTACTTC. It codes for CASSLRTEGPQYF.

CDR3 bases: TGTGCCAGCAGCCTAAGCACAGATACGCAGTATTTT. Its translation is CASSLSTDTQYF. The rearrangement uses TRBV7-6 and TRBJ2-3; D remains unclear. V was cut by 5 bases and J by 0 bases, with 3 bases left in between. The CDR3 covers 12 residues. Germline CDR1 is SGHVS and CDR2 is FNYEAQ.

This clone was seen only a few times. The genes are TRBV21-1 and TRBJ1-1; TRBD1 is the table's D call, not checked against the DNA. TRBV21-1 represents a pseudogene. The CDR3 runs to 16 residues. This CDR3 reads CASSLRGWPGLTEAFF. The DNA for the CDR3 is TGTGCCAGCAGCTTACGTGGGTGGCCAGGGTTGACTGAAGCTTTCTTT.

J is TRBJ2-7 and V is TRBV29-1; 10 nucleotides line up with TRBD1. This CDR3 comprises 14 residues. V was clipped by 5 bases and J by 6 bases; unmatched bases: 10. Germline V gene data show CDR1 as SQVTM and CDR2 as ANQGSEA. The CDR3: CSVSTGTGDSEQYF. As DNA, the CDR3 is TGCAGCGTTTCAACCGGGACAGGGGACAGCGAGCAGTACTTC.

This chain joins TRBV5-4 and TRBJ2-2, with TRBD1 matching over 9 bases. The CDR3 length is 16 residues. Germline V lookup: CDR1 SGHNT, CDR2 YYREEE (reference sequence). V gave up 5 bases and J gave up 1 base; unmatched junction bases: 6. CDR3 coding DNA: TGTGCCAGCAGACGGCGACAGGGGGTGAACACCGGGGAGCTGTTTTTT. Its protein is CASRRRQGVNTGELFF.

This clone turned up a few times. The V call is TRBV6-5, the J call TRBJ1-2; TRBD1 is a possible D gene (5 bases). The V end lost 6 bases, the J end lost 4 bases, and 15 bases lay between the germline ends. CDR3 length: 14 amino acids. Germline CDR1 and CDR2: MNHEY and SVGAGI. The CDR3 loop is CASSPRQLPYGYTF. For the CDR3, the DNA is TGTGCCAGCAGCCCCCGACAGTTGCCCTATGGCTACACCTTC.

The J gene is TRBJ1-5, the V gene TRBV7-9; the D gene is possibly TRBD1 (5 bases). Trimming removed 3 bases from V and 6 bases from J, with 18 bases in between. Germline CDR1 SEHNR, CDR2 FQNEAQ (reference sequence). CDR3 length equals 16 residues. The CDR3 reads CASSFGGDGRSQPQHF. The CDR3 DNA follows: TGTGCCAGCAGCTTCGGGGGGGATGGGCGCAGTCAGCCCCAGCATTTT.

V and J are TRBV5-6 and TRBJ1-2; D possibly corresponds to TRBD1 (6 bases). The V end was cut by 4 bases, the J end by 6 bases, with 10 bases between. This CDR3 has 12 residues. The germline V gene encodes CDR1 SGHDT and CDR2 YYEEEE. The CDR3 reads CASSGGRNGYTF. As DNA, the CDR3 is TGTGCCAGCAGCGGGGGCAGGAATGGCTACACCTTC.

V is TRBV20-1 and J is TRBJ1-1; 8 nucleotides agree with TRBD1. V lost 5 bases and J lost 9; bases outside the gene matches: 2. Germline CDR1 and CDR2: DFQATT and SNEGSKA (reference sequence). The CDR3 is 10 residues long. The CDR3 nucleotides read TGCAGTGCTTGGGACAGGAAAGCTTTCTTT. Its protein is CSAWDRKAFF.

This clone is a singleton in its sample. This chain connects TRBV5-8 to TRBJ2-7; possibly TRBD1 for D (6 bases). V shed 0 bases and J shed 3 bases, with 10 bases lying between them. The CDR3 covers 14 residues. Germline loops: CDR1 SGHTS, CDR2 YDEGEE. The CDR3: CASSLGTVGYEQYF. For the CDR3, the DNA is TGTGCCAGCAGCTTGGGGACAGTGGGCTACGAGCAGTACTTC.

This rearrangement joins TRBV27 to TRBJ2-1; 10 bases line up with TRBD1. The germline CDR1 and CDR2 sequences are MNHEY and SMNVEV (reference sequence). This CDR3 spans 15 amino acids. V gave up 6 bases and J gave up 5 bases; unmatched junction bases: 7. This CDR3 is CASRKDRGLHNEQFF. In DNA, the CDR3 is TGTGCCAGCAGAAAAGACAGGGGGCTACACAATGAGCAGTTCTTC.

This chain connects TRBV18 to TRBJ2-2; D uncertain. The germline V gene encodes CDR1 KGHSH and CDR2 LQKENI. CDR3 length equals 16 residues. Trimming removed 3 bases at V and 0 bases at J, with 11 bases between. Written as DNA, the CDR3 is TGTGCCAGCTCACCGAAGGCGGAGCCGAACACCGGGGAGCTGTTTTTT. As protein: CASSPKAEPNTGELFF.